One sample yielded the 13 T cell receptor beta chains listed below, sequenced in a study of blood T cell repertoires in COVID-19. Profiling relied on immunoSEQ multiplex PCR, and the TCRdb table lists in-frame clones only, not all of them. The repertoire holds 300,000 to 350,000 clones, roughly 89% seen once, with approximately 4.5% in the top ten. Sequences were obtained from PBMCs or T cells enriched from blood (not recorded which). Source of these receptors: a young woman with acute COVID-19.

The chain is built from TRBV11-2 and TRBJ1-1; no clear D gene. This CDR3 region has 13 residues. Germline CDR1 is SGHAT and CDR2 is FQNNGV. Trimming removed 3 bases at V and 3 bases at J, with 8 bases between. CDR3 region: CASSFAVDTEAFF. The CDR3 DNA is TGTGCCAGCAGCTTCGCGGTAGACACTGAAGCTTTCTTT.

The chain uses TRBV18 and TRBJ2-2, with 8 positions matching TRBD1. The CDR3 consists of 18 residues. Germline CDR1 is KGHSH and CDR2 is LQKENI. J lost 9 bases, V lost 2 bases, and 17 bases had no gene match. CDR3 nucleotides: TGTGCCAGCTCACCAGGCGGTTTCAGGACAGGGAGAGTCCGGGAGCTGTTTTTT. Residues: CASSPGGFRTGRVRELFF.

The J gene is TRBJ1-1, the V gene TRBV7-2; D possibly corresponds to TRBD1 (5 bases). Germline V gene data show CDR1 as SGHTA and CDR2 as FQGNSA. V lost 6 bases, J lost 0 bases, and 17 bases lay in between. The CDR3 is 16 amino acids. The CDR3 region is CASSPQGLPMNTEAFF. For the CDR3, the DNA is TGTGCCAGCAGTCCCCAGGGACTACCAATGAACACTGAAGCTTTCTTT.

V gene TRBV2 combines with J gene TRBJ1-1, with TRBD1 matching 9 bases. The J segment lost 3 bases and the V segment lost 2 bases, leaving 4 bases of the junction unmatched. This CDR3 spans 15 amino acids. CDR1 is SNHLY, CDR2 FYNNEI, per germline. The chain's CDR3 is CASSERDRADTEAFF. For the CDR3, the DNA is TGTGCCAGCAGTGAAAGGGACAGGGCGGACACTGAAGCTTTCTTT.

Here the CDR3 DNA reads TGTGCCAGCAGTTTAAGCGGGCAGCTTAATTCACCCCTCCACTTT. Translated, it gives CASSLSGQLNSPLHF. The chain links TRBV28 to TRBJ1-6; D gene unclear. Looked up from germline, CDR1 is MDHEN and CDR2 is SYDVKM. Trimming shortened V by 2 bases and J by 6 bases, and 11 bases separated the two germline ends. CDR3 size: 15 residues.

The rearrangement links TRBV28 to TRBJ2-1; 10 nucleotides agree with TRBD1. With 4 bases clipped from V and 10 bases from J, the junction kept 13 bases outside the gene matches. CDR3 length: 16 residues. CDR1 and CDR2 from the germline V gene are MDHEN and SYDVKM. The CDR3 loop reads CASSSSTGTGVHEQFF. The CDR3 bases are TGTGCCAGCAGTTCATCCACCGGGACAGGGGTCCACGAGCAGTTCTTC.

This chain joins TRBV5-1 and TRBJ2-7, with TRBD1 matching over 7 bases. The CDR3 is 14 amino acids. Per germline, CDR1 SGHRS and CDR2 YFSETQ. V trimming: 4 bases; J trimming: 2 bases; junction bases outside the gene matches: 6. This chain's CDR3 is CASSVGTATYEQYF. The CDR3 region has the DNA TGCGCCAGCAGCGTAGGGACAGCGACCTACGAGCAGTACTTC.

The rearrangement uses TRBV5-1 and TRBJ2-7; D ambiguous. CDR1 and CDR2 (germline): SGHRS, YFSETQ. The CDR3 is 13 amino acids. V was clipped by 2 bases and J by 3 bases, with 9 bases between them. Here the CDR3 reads CASSFLDIYEQYF. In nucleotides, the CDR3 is TGCGCCAGCAGCTTTTTAGACATCTACGAGCAGTACTTC. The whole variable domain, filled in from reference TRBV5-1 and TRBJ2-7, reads KAGVTQTPRYLIKTRGQQVTLSCSPISGHRSVSWYQQTPGQGLQFLFEYFSETQRNKGNFPGRFSGRQFSNSRSEMNVSTLELGDSALYLCASSFLDIYEQYFGPGTRLTVT.

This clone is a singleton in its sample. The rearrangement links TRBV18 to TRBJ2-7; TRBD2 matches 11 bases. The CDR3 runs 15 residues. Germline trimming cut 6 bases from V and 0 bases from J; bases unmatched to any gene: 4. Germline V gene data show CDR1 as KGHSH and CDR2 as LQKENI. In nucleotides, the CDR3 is TGTGCCAGCTCTTTTACTAGCGGGAGCTCCTACGAGCAGTACTTC. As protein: CASSFTSGSSYEQYF.

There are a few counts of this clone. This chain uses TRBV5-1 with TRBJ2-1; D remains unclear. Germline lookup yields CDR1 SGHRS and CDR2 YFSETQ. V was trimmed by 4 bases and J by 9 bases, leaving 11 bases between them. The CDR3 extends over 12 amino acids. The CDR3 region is CASSPVDTEQFF. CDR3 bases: TGCGCCAGCAGCCCGGTTGATACTGAGCAGTTCTTC. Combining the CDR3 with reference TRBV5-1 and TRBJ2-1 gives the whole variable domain KAGVTQTPRYLIKTRGQQVTLSCSPISGHRSVSWYQQTPGQGLQFLFEYFSETQRNKGNFPGRFSGRQFSNSRSEMNVSTLELGDSALYLCASSPVDTEQFFGPGTRLTVL.

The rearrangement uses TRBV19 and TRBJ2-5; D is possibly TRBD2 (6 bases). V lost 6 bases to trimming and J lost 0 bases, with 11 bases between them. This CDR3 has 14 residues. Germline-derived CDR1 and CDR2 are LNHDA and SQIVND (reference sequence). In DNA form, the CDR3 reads TGTGCCAGTAGAGGGACTGATGACCAAGAGACCCAGTACTTC. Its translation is CASRGTDDQETQYF.

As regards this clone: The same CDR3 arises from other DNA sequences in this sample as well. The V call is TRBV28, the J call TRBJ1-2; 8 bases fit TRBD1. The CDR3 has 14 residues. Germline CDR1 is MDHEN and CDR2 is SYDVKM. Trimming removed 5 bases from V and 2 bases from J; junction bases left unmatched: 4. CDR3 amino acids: CASSLGTGNYGYTF. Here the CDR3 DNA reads TGTGCCAGCAGTCTAGGGACAGGCAACTATGGCTACACCTTC.

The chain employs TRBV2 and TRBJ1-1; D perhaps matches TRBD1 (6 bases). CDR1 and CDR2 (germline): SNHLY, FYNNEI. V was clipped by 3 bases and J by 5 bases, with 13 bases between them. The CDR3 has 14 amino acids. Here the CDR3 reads CASSEQGSGTEAFF. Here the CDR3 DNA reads TGTGCCAGCAGTGAGCAGGGGTCTGGGACTGAAGCTTTCTTT.